These 22 T cell receptor beta chains originate from one sample sequenced in a study of cytomegalovirus exposure and HLA in healthy donors. The PCR made use of 60 Vbeta and 13 Jbeta primers. The assay was immunoSEQ multiplex PCR, and TCRdb's table has in-frame clones only and misses some. Its table lists around 50,000 clones. Sample: PBMCs. These receptor sequences come from a woman aged 30 to 39 in good health and CMV-seropositive.

This chain links TRBV6-1 with TRBJ1-2; TRBD1 might be the D (5 bases). This CDR3 region has 12 residues. The germline gives CDR1 MNHNS, CDR2 SASEGT. The germline V and J ends were trimmed by 3 bases and 6 bases, with 8 bases remaining between them. CDR3 coding DNA: TGTGCCAGCAGTGAGTCGGGGGATGGCTACACCTTC. This sequence encodes CASSESGDGYTF.

The chain joins TRBV15 to TRBJ1-1; tentatively, D is TRBD1 (5 bases). Germline assignment: CDR1 LNHNV and CDR2 YYDKDF (reference sequence). With 1 base removed from V and 7 bases from J, the gap between germline ends came to 10 bases. This CDR3 region has 13 residues. The CDR3 here is CATSRGGAFEAFF. The CDR3 region has the DNA TGTGCCACCAGCAGAGGTGGGGCATTTGAAGCTTTCTTT.

The genes are TRBV2 and TRBJ2-5; 10 positions agree with TRBD2. The CDR3 contains 14 residues. Per germline, CDR1 SNHLY and CDR2 FYNNEI. V lost 3 bases to trimming and J lost 7 bases; unmatched junction nucleotides: 5. Here the CDR3 reads CASSETSGSWTQYF. Written as DNA, the CDR3 is TGTGCCAGCAGTGAGACTAGCGGGTCATGGACCCAGTACTTC.

V and J are TRBV2 and TRBJ2-5; 8 nucleotides agree with TRBD1. V was clipped by 8 bases and J by 1 base; unmatched bases: 6. Germline V CDR1 and CDR2: SNHLY, FYNNEI. The CDR3 extends over 14 amino acids. The CDR3: CASSLGQVQETQYF. The CDR3 nucleotides are TGTGCCAGCTCTTTGGGACAGGTCCAAGAGACCCAGTACTTC.

The rearrangement joins TRBV30 to TRBJ2-5, with TRBD1 identical over 10 bases. CDR3 length: 16 residues. The J segment lost 5 bases and the V segment lost 4 bases, leaving 13 bases of the junction unmatched. CDR1 and CDR2 (germline): GTSNPN, SVGIG (reference sequence). The CDR3: CAWKILGDRGVETQYF. CDR3 nucleotide sequence: TGTGCCTGGAAAATCTTGGGGGACAGGGGTGTTGAGACCCAGTACTTC. The complete variable domain, with remaining parts taken from reference TRBV30 and TRBJ2-5, reads SQTIHQWPATLVQPVGSPLSLECTVEGTSNPNLYWYRQAAGRGLQLLFYSVGIGQISSEVPQNLSASRPQDRQFILSSKKLLLSDSGFYLCAWKILGDRGVETQYFGPGTRLLVL.

The chain carries TRBV30 and TRBJ1-2; 8 bases align to TRBD1. J gave up 3 bases and V 1 base, and 10 bases lay outside the gene matches. Germline V gene data show CDR1 as GTSNPN and CDR2 as SVGIG (reference sequence). The CDR3 consists of 16 residues. CDR3 in amino acids: CAWSEPRTGPHYGYTF. The CDR3 DNA reads TGTGCCTGGAGTGAACCCCGGACAGGGCCCCACTATGGCTACACCTTC.

The CDR3 bases are TGTGCCAGCAGCCTCCTCCCAGGGGCGGAGACCCAGTACTTC. Translating it yields CASSLLPGAETQYF. The V gene is TRBV5-4, the J gene TRBJ2-5; D might be TRBD1 (6 bases). CDR3 length: 14 amino acids. Deletions cut 4 bases from V and 5 bases from J, with 15 bases between. In germline, CDR1 is SGHNT, CDR2 YYREEE (reference sequence).

J is TRBJ1-2 and V is TRBV29-1; D is unclear. Germline CDR1 reads SQVTM; CDR2 reads ANQGSEA. The CDR3 is made up of 13 amino acids. V was pared by 6 bases and J by 3 bases, with 14 bases between. CDR3 DNA: TGCAGCGTCCTTGGGTGGGAGGACTATGGCTACACCTTC. This codes for CSVLGWEDYGYTF.

This chain uses TRBV30 with TRBJ2-7, with TRBD1 as a possible D gene (6 bases). This CDR3 spans 14 amino acids. Looked up from germline, CDR1 is GTSNPN and CDR2 is SVGIG (reference sequence). Trimming removed 0 bases from V and 6 bases from J, with 15 bases in between. The CDR3 is CAWSVQGGLREQYF. CDR3 DNA sequence: TGTGCCTGGAGTGTACAGGGTGGGCTTCGCGAGCAGTACTTC.

The V call is TRBV7-9, the J call TRBJ1-2, with 8 bases matching TRBD1. V gave up 5 bases and J gave up 5 bases; unmatched junction bases: 13. This CDR3 comprises 16 residues. The germline V gene encodes CDR1 SEHNR and CDR2 FQNEAQ (reference sequence). The CDR3 spells CASSGSDQGAGYGYTF. In nucleotides, the CDR3 is TGTGCCAGCAGCGGCAGCGACCAGGGGGCGGGGTATGGCTACACCTTC. Full variable domain (rest looked up from reference TRBV7-9 and TRBJ1-2): DTGVSQNPRHKITKRGQNVTFRCDPISEHNRLYWYRQTLGQGPEFLTYFQNEAQLEKSRLLSDRFSAERPKGSFSTLEIQRTEQGDSAMYLCASSGSDQGAGYGYTFGSGTRLTVV.

V usage is TRBV7-6 and J usage is TRBJ2-2; 10 bases agree with TRBD2. V shed 3 bases, J shed 7 bases, and the junction held 11 bases outside the gene matches. The germline V gene encodes CDR1 SGHVS and CDR2 FNYEAQ. The CDR3 totals 17 residues. The CDR3 region is CASSFGLAGAFGGELFF. The CDR3 nucleotides read TGTGCCAGCAGCTTTGGGCTAGCGGGAGCATTTGGCGGGGAGCTGTTTTTT.

This sequence joins TRBV19 and TRBJ1-2; 7 nucleotides agree with TRBD1. V trimming: 5 bases; J trimming: 0 bases; junction bases outside the gene matches: 6. The CDR3 consists of 15 residues. Germline lookup yields CDR1 LNHDA and CDR2 SQIVND (reference sequence). The CDR3 DNA sequence: TGTGCCAGTAGTTTCCGACAGGGAACTAACTATGGCTACACCTTC. Amino acids: CASSFRQGTNYGYTF. Full variable domain (outside the CDR3, taken from reference TRBV19 and TRBJ1-2): DGGITQSPKYLFRKEGQNVTLSCEQNLNHDAMYWYRQDPGQGLRLIYYSQIVNDFQKGDIAEGYSVSREKKESFPLTVTSAQKNPTAFYLCASSFRQGTNYGYTFGSGTRLTVV.

CDR3 in DNA: TGTGCCAGCAGTTTATCGAACTCGAACACTGAAGCTTTCTTT. This gives the protein CASSLSNSNTEAFF. This chain links TRBV28 with TRBJ1-1; D call uncertain. This CDR3 spans 14 amino acids. CDR1 and CDR2 from the germline V gene are MDHEN and SYDVKM. Trimming removed 1 base at V and 1 base at J, with 7 bases between.

The chain employs TRBV6-5 and TRBJ1-1; a weak D match, TRBD1 (6 bases). The CDR3 sequence is 16 residues long. Trimming shortened V by 4 bases and J by 0 bases, and 15 bases separated the two germline ends. Germline V gene lookup returns CDR1 MNHEY and CDR2 SVGAGI. Here the CDR3 DNA reads TGTGCCAGCAGTTGGGGGCACGGGTCGATGAACACTGAAGCTTTCTTT. Its translation: CASSWGHGSMNTEAFF.

The chain has TRBV27 and TRBJ1-1; D is possibly TRBD1 (5 bases). The CDR3 runs to 19 residues. From germline, CDR1 is MNHEY and CDR2 SMNVEV (reference sequence). V gave up 0 bases and J gave up 5 bases, with 25 bases separating them. In DNA, the CDR3 is TGTGCCAGCAGTTTATCGGCGGGGTCGGTGCGGGCTCGGGGGACTGAAGCTTTCTTT. It yields the protein CASSLSAGSVRARGTEAFF.

The chain carries TRBV5-1 and TRBJ2-1, with TRBD1 matching over 9 bases. The V gene end was trimmed by 2 bases and the J gene end by 9 bases; junction bases not matched to a gene: 3. Germline CDR1 reads SGHRS; CDR2 reads YFSETQ. The CDR3 totals 13 residues. CDR3 amino acids: CASSFTGGGEQFF. The CDR3 DNA follows: TGCGCCAGCAGCTTCACAGGGGGCGGTGAGCAGTTCTTC.

Details on this clone: This specimen includes other DNA sequences encoding the same CDR3. The chain recombines TRBV7-9 with TRBJ1-6, with TRBD1 matching 9 bases. CDR3 length equals 15 residues. Trimming at V came to 5 bases and at J to 7 bases, leaving 6 bases not matched to a gene. Germline CDR1 SEHNR, CDR2 FQNEAQ (reference sequence). The CDR3 coding sequence is TGTGCCAGCAGCCTTGACAGGGGGGGAAATTCACCCCTCCACTTT. Translating it yields CASSLDRGGNSPLHF.

The gene calls are TRBV15 and TRBJ1-2, with D unclear. Germline loops: CDR1 LNHNV, CDR2 YYDKDF (reference sequence). The length of the CDR3 is 14 residues. Trimming took off 3 bases at V and 5 bases at J, with 13 bases between the two ends. CDR3 residues: CATSRFGTEYGYTF. Here the CDR3 DNA reads TGTGCCACCAGCAGGTTTGGCACGGAGTATGGCTACACCTTC.

The rearrangement joins TRBV11-3 to TRBJ2-7; 8 nucleotides line up with TRBD1. This CDR3 is built from 13 residues. Germline CDR1 reads SGHNT; CDR2 reads YENEEA. Unmatched junction bases numbered 5, after V lost 6 bases and J lost 4 bases. DNA of the CDR3: TGTGCCAGCAGTGCAGGGGGCTCATACGAGCAGTACTTC. Translated: CASSAGGSYEQYF.

This CDR3 is CASSPFRGPPYGYTF. CDR3 in DNA: TGTGCCAGCAGTCCCTTTCGGGGTCCCCCGTATGGCTACACCTTC. The rearrangement joins TRBV2 to TRBJ1-2; D is ambiguous. Germline loops: CDR1 SNHLY, CDR2 FYNNEI. CDR3 length equals 15 residues. V gave up 5 bases and J gave up 5 bases, with 18 bases separating them.

The chain has TRBV6-6 and TRBJ2-7; TRBD2 is a possible D gene (5 bases). With 0 bases removed from V and 5 bases from J, the gap between germline ends came to 17 bases. The CDR3 runs to 16 residues. CDR1 and CDR2 (germline): MNHNY, SVGAGI (reference sequence). Here the CDR3 DNA reads TGTGCCAGCAGTTACTCGATGTGGGAGTGGCGGAACGAGCAGTACTTC. Protein: CASSYSMWEWRNEQYF.

V is TRBV19 and J is TRBJ2-7; TRBD1 matches 9 bases. This CDR3 is built from 13 residues. J lost 6 bases, V lost 8 bases, and 8 bases had no gene match. In germline, CDR1 is LNHDA, CDR2 SQIVND (reference sequence). CDR3 DNA: TGTGCCAGTCACACAGGGGGCATGGGCGAGCAGTACTTC. Protein: CASHTGGMGEQYF.